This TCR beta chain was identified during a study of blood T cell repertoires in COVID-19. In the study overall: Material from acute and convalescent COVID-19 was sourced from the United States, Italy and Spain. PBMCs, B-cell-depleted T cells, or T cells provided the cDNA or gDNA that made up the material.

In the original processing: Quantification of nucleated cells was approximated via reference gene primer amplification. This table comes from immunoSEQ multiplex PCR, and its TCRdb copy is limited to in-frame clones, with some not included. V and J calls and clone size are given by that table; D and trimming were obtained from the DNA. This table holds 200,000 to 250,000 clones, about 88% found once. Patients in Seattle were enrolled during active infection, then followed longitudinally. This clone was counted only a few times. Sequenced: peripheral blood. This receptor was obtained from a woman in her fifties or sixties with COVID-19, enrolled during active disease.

CDR3 DNA sequence: TGTGCCAGCAGCCAAGTTTCCAGTCAGCCCCAGCATTTT. Protein: CASSQVSSQPQHF. The chain combines TRBV3-1 (or the pseudogene TRBV3-2) with TRBJ1-5; D call uncertain. This CDR3 region has 13 residues. V lost 1 base and J lost 6, with 7 bases in between. Germline values: CDR1 LGHDT, CDR2 YNNKEL (reference sequence).